Each of the 26 T cell receptor beta chains below was sequenced from the same sample in a study of patients and donors after allogeneic stem cell transplantation (TCRdb year 2020). The library was produced with RT-PCR. Sequenced using a NextSeq 550. TCRdb reprocessing: public reads trimmed at Q25 with fastp, clones called with MiXCR, in-frame beta chains kept. When rows share a CDR3 protein, they turn into one entry using the most common DNA and genes. In this sample the table shows about 400,000 distinct CDR3 sequences, 16% of which occur a single time. Of the sample, over 6% falls within the top ten clones. The source material was blood, either unsorted or a sorted T cell fraction (not recorded which). All receptors come from a human donor who was either an allogeneic HSCT recipient or a stem cell or donor lymphocyte infusion donor (not recorded which). It is not recorded whose cells these are; they may come from a transplant donor.

On this clonotype: The germline gene is not matched at one end of the junction; a read error may be the cause. The genes are TRBV5-1 and TRBJ2-1; TRBD2 matches at 8 bases. The germline gives CDR1 SGHRS, CDR2 YFSETQ. This CDR3 contains 15 residues. Here the CDR3 reads CPSSLELSGSNEQFF. The CDR3 nucleotides are TGCCCCAGCAGCTTGGAACTGAGCGGGAGCAATGAGCAGTTCTTC.

This clonotype showed up just a few times. The CDR3 spells CASSQDRTEQYF. The CDR3 DNA reads as TGTGCCAGCAGCCAAGATAGGACCGAGCAGTACTTC. This chain uses TRBV4-2 with TRBJ2-7; D uncertain. The V end was cut by 0 bases, the J end by 6 bases, with 6 bases between. The CDR3 length is 12 residues. Germline lookup yields CDR1 LGHNA and CDR2 YNFKEQ.

J is TRBJ2-1 and V is TRBV9, with D hard to call. The V gene's germline CDR1 is SGDLS and CDR2 YYNGEE. V dropped 0 bases and J dropped 1 base, with 5 bases sitting between them. The CDR3 spans 14 residues. The CDR3 loop is CASSVVDSYNEQFF. The CDR3 bases are TGTGCCAGCAGCGTAGTAGATTCCTACAATGAGCAGTTCTTC.

This chain links TRBV11-1 with TRBJ2-1; weak D call: TRBD2 (6 bases). The CDR3 spans 18 residues. Germline-derived CDR1 and CDR2 are SGHAT and FQDESV (reference sequence). V lost 0 bases, J lost 7 bases, and 22 bases lay in between. In DNA, the CDR3 is TGTGCCAGCAGCTTAGCGCGGGGCGGGCGGCCACTTCGTAATGAGCAGTTCTTC. This translates into CASSLARGGRPLRNEQFF. The whole variable domain, filled in from reference TRBV11-1 and TRBJ2-1, reads EAEVAQSPRYKITEKSQAVAFWCDPISGHATLYWYRQILGQGPELLVQFQDESVVDDSQLPKDRFSAERLKGVDSTLKIQPAELGDSAMYLCASSLARGGRPLRNEQFFGPGTRLTVL.

In its sample, this clonotype was seen a few times. The chain has TRBV7-2 and TRBJ2-3; D ambiguous. This CDR3 spans 14 amino acids. Between the trimmed V and J ends, which lost 2 bases and 2 bases, there was a span of 8 bases. In germline, CDR1 is SGHTA, CDR2 FQGNSA. In DNA, the CDR3 is TGTGCCAGCAGCTTAATGGCGGTCACAGATACGCAGTATTTT. This translates into CASSLMAVTDTQYF. Full variable domain (remainder filled in from reference TRBV7-2 and TRBJ2-3): GAGVSQSPSNKVTEKGKDVELRCDPISGHTALYWYRQSLGQGLEFLIYFQGNSAPDKSGLPSDRFSAERTGGSVSTLTIQRTQQEDSAVYLCASSLMAVTDTQYFGPGTRLTVL.

The V call is TRBV20-1, the J call TRBJ2-3; TRBD1 matches at 7 bases. Unmatched junction bases numbered 12, after V lost 6 bases and J lost 6 bases. Germline CDR1 reads DFQATT; CDR2 reads SNEGSKA (reference sequence). The CDR3 is made up of 14 amino acids. The CDR3 sequence is CSARLVRGSDTQYF. The DNA of the CDR3 is TGCAGTGCCCGTTTGGTCAGGGGGTCGGATACGCAGTATTTT.

This clonotype was picked up a small number of times. This rearrangement joins TRBV2 to TRBJ2-5, with 11 nucleotides matching TRBD2. CDR3 length: 14 amino acids. Germline CDR1 SNHLY, CDR2 FYNNEI. Losses at the gene ends were 4 bases for V and 5 bases for J; bases not matched to a gene: 3. CDR3 sequence (DNA): TGTGCCAGCAGTGTACTAGCGGGAGTGGAGACCCAGTACTTC. Amino acid sequence: CASSVLAGVETQYF.

The V call is TRBV4-1, the J call TRBJ2-3; D possibly corresponds to TRBD2 (5 bases). The V gene lost 0 bases and the J gene lost 0 bases, with 16 bases spanning the gap. From germline, CDR1 is MGHRA and CDR2 YSYEKL. The CDR3 sequence is 18 residues long. The DNA for the CDR3 is TGCGCCAGCAGCCAAGATAAGGAGTCTAGCCGTAGCACAGATACGCAGTATTTT. Translated: CASSQDKESSRSTDTQYF.

This clonotype came up a few times. This chain joins TRBV7-9 and TRBJ2-2, with D possibly TRBD2 on 5 matching bases. Germline V gene lookup returns CDR1 SEHNR and CDR2 FQNEAQ (reference sequence). There are 17 residues in the CDR3. Deletions cut 3 bases from V and 0 bases from J, with 14 bases between. The CDR3, as DNA: TGTGCCAGCAGCTTTGGGGTCCTAGCTCCGAACACCGGGGAGCTGTTTTTT. This codes for CASSFGVLAPNTGELFF.

This clonotype occurred a few times. V and J are TRBV7-9 and TRBJ2-3, with D tentatively TRBD2 (7 bases). The CDR3 is 16 amino acids. The V gene's germline CDR1 is SEHNR and CDR2 FQNEAQ (reference sequence). The ends were cut back, 3 bases at V and 4 bases at J, with 17 bases in the middle. The chain's CDR3 is CASSFFGGGQADTQYF. In DNA form, the CDR3 reads TGTGCCAGCAGCTTCTTTGGGGGGGGGCAGGCAGATACGCAGTATTTT.

The chain joins TRBV19 to TRBJ2-1; D call uncertain. This CDR3 is 12 amino acids long. Between the trimmed V and J ends, which lost 4 bases and 8 bases, there was a span of 9 bases. Germline V gene sequence: CDR1 LNHDA, CDR2 SQIVND (reference sequence). Here the CDR3 reads CASSTQSHEQFF. In DNA, the CDR3 is TGTGCCAGTAGTACCCAGTCCCATGAGCAGTTCTTC. Supplemented by reference TRBV19 and TRBJ2-1, the full variable domain reads DGGITQSPKYLFRKEGQNVTLSCEQNLNHDAMYWYRQDPGQGLRLIYYSQIVNDFQKGDIAEGYSVSREKKESFPLTVTSAQKNPTAFYLCASSTQSHEQFFGPGTRLTVL.

This chain uses TRBV5-1 with TRBJ2-2; D may match TRBD1 or TRBD2 (5 bases each). Trimming took off 4 bases at V and 3 bases at J, with 13 bases between the two ends. There are 15 residues in the CDR3. Germline CDR1 reads SGHRS; CDR2 reads YFSETQ. This CDR3 reads CASSPTGGYTGELFF. The CDR3 DNA follows: TGCGCCAGCAGCCCCACTGGGGGATACACCGGGGAGCTGTTTTTT.

This chain uses TRBV20-1 with TRBJ2-1; 14 bases are a match to TRBD2. J lost 0 bases, V lost 4 bases, and 8 bases had no gene match. Germline CDR1 reads DFQATT; CDR2 reads SNEGSKA (reference sequence). CDR3 size: 18 residues. CDR3 residues: CSATGLAGGPSSYNEQFF. CDR3 in DNA: TGCAGTGCTACCGGACTAGCGGGAGGCCCGAGCTCCTACAATGAGCAGTTCTTC.

This clonotype was counted between two and nine times. The chain couples TRBV7-2 to TRBJ1-2, with 11 bases that match TRBD1. CDR1 and CDR2 from the germline V gene are SGHTA and FQGNSA. The CDR3 is 15 amino acids. J was trimmed by 8 bases and V by 5 bases; bases with no gene match: 10. CDR3 protein: CASSPQGQGARGYTF. The CDR3 nucleotides are TGTGCCAGCAGCCCGCAAGGACAGGGGGCGCGGGGCTACACCTTC.

This clonotype was picked up many times. The chain links TRBV5-1 to TRBJ2-5, with D perhaps matching TRBD1 (6 bases). The germline V gene encodes CDR1 SGHRS and CDR2 YFSETQ. The CDR3 sequence is 16 residues long. The V end lost 0 bases, the J end lost 4 bases, and 16 bases lay between the germline ends. Here the CDR3 DNA reads TGCGCCAGCAGCTTGGCGAGACAGGTTTTTGGAGAGACCCAGTACTTC. This encodes CASSLARQVFGETQYF.

This clonotype was seen more than once but under ten times. The chain combines TRBV3-1 with TRBJ2-7; 11 bases line up with TRBD2. This CDR3 comprises 14 residues. CDR1 and CDR2 (germline): LGHDT, YNNKEL (reference sequence). Trimming at V came to 1 base and at J to 7 bases, leaving 3 bases not matched to a gene. In DNA, the CDR3 is TGTGCCAGCAGCCAAGGACTAGCGGGATGGGAGCAGTACTTC. It translates to CASSQGLAGWEQYF.

This chain links TRBV12-3 or TRBV12-4 with TRBJ1-6; D not resolved. CDR3 length: 16 amino acids. V lost 6 bases and J 3 bases, leaving 15 bases between the germline ends. CDR3 nucleotide sequence: TGTGCCAGCAGCCCGGAATGGAGGAACTATAATTCACCCCTCCACTTT. This codes for CASSPEWRNYNSPLHF.

This clonotype was seen a handful of times. The chain uses TRBV2 and TRBJ2-3; 7 nucleotides align to TRBD2. CDR3 size: 15 residues. The V segment lost 4 bases and the J segment 2 bases; nucleotides outside the gene matches: 6. Per germline, CDR1 SNHLY and CDR2 FYNNEI. This CDR3 is CASSAPSGSTDTQYF. The CDR3 nucleotides are TGTGCCAGCAGTGCCCCTAGCGGATCCACAGATACGCAGTATTTT. The full variable domain, with the rest looked up from reference TRBV2 and TRBJ2-3, is EPEVTQTPSHQVTQMGQEVILRCVPISNHLYFYWYRQILGQKVEFLVSFYNNEISEKSEIFDDQFSVERPDGSNFTLKIRSTKLEDSAMYFCASSAPSGSTDTQYFGPGTRLTVL.

The chain combines TRBV18 with TRBJ1-5; no reliable D call. V gave up 6 bases and J gave up 3 bases, with 6 bases separating them. This CDR3 is 12 amino acids long. Germline loops: CDR1 KGHSH, CDR2 LQKENI. The CDR3: CASSRANQPQHF. The CDR3 DNA sequence: TGTGCCAGCTCCCGCGCCAATCAGCCCCAGCATTTT.

The rearrangement links TRBV12-3 or TRBV12-4 to TRBJ2-2, with 7 bases fitting TRBD2. The V gene end was trimmed by 3 bases and the J gene end by 7 bases; junction bases not matched to a gene: 2. CDR3 length equals 13 residues. CDR3 sequence reads: CASSLGGNGELFF. The CDR3 bases are TGTGCCAGCAGTTTGGGGGGGAACGGGGAGCTGTTTTTT.

This clonotype came up many times. This chain links TRBV12-3 or TRBV12-4 with TRBJ2-1, with D possibly matching TRBD2 (7 bases). V gave up 4 bases and J gave up 8 bases, with 9 bases separating them. The length of the CDR3 is 12 residues. The CDR3 loop is CASSSGGHEQFF. CDR3 DNA: TGTGCCAGCAGTTCGGGGGGCCATGAGCAGTTCTTC.

This clonotype was picked up a small number of times. The chain carries TRBV7-2 and TRBJ1-1; tentative D call: TRBD1 (5 bases). V was cut by 2 bases and J by 4 bases, with 17 bases left in between. The CDR3 contains 16 residues. Per the germline V gene, CDR1 is SGHTA and CDR2 is FQGNSA. This CDR3 reads CASSLNKGFSRTEAFF. The CDR3 bases are TGTGCCAGCAGCTTAAACAAGGGGTTTAGTCGCACTGAAGCTTTCTTT.

In its sample, this clonotype was seen many times. The V call is TRBV27, the J call TRBJ2-7, with D maybe TRBD2 (5 bases). Trimming pared 3 bases from V and 4 bases from J, leaving 13 bases between. Germline-derived CDR1 and CDR2 are MNHEY and SMNVEV (reference sequence). The CDR3 totals 14 residues. CDR3 in amino acids: CASSFAAETYEQYF. The CDR3 DNA reads as TGTGCCAGCAGTTTTGCAGCGGAGACTTACGAGCAGTACTTC.

The V and J genes are TRBV18 and TRBJ1-6; possible D gene TRBD1, 5 bases. Per the germline V gene, CDR1 is KGHSH and CDR2 is LQKENI. The V gene lost 2 bases and the J gene lost 9 bases, with 17 bases spanning the gap. The CDR3 contains 16 residues. CDR3: CASSPGEVRGGSPLHF. DNA for the CDR3: TGTGCCAGCTCACCAGGGGAAGTAAGGGGAGGTTCACCCCTCCACTTT.

This clonotype was recorded at least ten times. The CDR3 nucleotides are TGTGCCAGCAGACCTACAGGGGCCAAAAACATTCAGTACTTC. As protein: CASRPTGAKNIQYF. This chain joins TRBV7-2 and TRBJ2-4, with D tentatively TRBD1 (6 bases). V dropped 6 bases and J dropped 1 base, with 10 bases sitting between them. This CDR3 comprises 14 residues. CDR1 is SGHTA and CDR2 is FQGNSA in the germline V gene.

The chain carries TRBV14 and TRBJ1-6; possibly TRBD1 for D (6 bases). The CDR3 runs 14 residues. Deletions cut 2 bases from V and 7 bases from J, with 9 bases between. Germline CDR1 and CDR2: SGHDN and FVKESK. DNA for the CDR3: TGTGCCAGCAGCCAAACGGGGGCGAATTCACCCCTCCACTTT. As protein: CASSQTGANSPLHF.